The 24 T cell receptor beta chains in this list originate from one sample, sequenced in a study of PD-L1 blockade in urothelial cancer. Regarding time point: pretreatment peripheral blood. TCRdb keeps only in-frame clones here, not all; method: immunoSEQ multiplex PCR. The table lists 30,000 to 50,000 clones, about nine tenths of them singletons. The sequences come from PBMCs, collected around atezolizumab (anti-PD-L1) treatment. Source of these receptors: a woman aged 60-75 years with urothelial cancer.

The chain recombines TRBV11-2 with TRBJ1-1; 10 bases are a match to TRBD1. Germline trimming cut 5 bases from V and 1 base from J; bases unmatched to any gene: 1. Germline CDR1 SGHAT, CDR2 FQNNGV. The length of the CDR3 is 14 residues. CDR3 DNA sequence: TGTGCCAGCAGCCGGACAGGGGGGAACACTGAAGCTTTCTTT. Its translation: CASSRTGGNTEAFF. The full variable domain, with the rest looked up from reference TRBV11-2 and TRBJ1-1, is EAGVAQSPRYKIIEKRQSVAFWCNPISGHATLYWYQQILGQGPKLLIQFQNNGVVDDSQLPKDRFSAERLKGVDSTLKIQPAKLEDSAVYLCASSRTGGNTEAFFGQGTRLTVV.

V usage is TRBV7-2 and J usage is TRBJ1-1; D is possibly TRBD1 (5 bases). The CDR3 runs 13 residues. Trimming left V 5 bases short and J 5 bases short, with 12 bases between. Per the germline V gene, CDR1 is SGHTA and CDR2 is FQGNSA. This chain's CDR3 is CASSPNGGTEAFF. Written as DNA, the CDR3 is TGTGCCAGCAGCCCCAACGGGGGTACTGAAGCTTTCTTT. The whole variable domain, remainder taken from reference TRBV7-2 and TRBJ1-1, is GAGVSQSPSNKVTEKGKDVELRCDPISGHTALYWYRQSLGQGLEFLIYFQGNSAPDKSGLPSDRFSAERTGGSVSTLTIQRTQQEDSAVYLCASSPNGGTEAFFGQGTRLTVV.

CDR3 sequence reads: CASSYLGTGGVGTIYF. CDR3 DNA sequence: TGTGCCAGCAGCTATCTAGGGACAGGGGGCGTTGGCACCATATATTTT. V usage is TRBV7-9 and J usage is TRBJ1-3, with 12 nucleotides matching TRBD1. CDR3 length: 16 residues. The trim removed 4 bases at V and 9 bases at J, leaving 10 bases unmatched. Germline CDR1 SEHNR, CDR2 FQNEAQ (reference sequence). The full variable domain, completed using reference TRBV7-9 and TRBJ1-3, is DTGVSQNPRHKITKRGQNVTFRCDPISEHNRLYWYRQTLGQGPEFLTYFQNEAQLEKSRLLSDRFSAERPKGSFSTLEIQRTEQGDSAMYLCASSYLGTGGVGTIYFGEGSWLTVV.

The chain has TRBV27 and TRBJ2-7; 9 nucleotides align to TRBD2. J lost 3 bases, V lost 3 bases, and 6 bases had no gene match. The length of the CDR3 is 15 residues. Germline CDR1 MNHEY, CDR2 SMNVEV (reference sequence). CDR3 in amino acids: CASSFDAGGGYEQYF. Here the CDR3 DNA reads TGTGCCAGCAGTTTTGACGCGGGAGGGGGCTACGAGCAGTACTTC.

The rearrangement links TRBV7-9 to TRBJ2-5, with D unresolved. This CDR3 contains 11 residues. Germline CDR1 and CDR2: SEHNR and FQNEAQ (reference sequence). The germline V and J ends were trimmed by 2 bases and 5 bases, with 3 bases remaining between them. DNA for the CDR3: TGTGCCAGCAGCTTATCTGAGACCCAGTACTTC. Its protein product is CASSLSETQYF. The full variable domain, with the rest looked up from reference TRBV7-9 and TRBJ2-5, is DTGVSQNPRHKITKRGQNVTFRCDPISEHNRLYWYRQTLGQGPEFLTYFQNEAQLEKSRLLSDRFSAERPKGSFSTLEIQRTEQGDSAMYLCASSLSETQYFGPGTRLLVL.

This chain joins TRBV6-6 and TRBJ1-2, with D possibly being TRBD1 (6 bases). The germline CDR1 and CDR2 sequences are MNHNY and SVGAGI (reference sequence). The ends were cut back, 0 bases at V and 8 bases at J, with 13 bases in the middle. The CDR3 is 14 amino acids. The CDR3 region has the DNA TGTGCCAGCAGTTACTCCTTCGAGGGGGAGGGCTACACCTTC. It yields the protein CASSYSFEGEGYTF.

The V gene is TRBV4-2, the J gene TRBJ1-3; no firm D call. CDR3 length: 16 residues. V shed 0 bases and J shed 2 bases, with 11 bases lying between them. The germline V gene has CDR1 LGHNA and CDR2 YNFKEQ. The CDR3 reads CASSQDDWTTGNTIYF. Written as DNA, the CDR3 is TGTGCCAGCAGCCAAGATGATTGGACTACTGGAAACACCATATATTTT.

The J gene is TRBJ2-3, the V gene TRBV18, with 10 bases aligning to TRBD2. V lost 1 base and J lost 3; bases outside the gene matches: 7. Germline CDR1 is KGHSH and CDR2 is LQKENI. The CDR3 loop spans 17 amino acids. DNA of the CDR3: TGTGCCAGCTCACCACTGGCTAGCGGGAGAGGAACAGATACGCAGTATTTT. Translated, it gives CASSPLASGRGTDTQYF.

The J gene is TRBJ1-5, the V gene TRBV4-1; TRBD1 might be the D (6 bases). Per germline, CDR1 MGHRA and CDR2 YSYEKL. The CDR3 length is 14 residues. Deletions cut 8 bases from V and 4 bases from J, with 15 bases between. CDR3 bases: TGCGCCAGCCACGCAACAGGGACGAATCAGCCCCAGCATTTT. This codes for CASHATGTNQPQHF.

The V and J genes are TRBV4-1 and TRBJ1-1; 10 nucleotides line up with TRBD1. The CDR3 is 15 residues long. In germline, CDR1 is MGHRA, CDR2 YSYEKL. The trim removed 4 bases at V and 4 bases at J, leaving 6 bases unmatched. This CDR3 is CASSPGQGPVTEAFF. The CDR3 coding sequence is TGCGCCAGCAGCCCGGGACAGGGGCCGGTCACTGAAGCTTTCTTT.

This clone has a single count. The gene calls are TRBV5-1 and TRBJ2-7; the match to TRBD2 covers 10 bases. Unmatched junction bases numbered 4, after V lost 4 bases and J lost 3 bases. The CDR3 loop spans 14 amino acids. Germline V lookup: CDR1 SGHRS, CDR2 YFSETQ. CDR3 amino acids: CASSASGSNYEQYF. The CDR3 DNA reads TGCGCCAGCAGCGCTAGCGGGAGTAACTACGAGCAGTACTTC.

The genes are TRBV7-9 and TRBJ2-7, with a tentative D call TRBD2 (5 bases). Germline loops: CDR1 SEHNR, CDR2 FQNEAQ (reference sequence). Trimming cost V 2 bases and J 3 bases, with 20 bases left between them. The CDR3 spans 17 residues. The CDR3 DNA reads TGTGCCAGCAGCTTACTTTTGGGCGCAGAAGGAGGCTACGAGCAGTACTTC. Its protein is CASSLLLGAEGGYEQYF.

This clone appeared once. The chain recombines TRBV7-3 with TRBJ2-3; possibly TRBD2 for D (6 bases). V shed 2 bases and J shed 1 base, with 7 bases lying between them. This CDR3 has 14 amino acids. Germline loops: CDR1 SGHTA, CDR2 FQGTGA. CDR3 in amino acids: CASSLSGGTDTQYF. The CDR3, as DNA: TGTGCCAGCAGCTTATCGGGGGGCACAGATACGCAGTATTTT.

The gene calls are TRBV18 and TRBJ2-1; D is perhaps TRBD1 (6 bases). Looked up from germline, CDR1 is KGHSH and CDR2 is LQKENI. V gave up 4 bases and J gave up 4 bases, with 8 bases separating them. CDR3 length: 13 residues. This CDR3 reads CASSQQGYNEQFF. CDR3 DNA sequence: TGTGCCAGCTCACAGCAGGGGTACAATGAGCAGTTCTTC.

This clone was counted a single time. CDR3 region: CASRPRTGSGYEQYF. The CDR3 nucleotides read TGTGCCAGCAGACCCCGGACAGGGTCCGGCTACGAGCAGTACTTC. The chain is built from TRBV28 and TRBJ2-7; 8 bases agree with TRBD1. There are 15 residues in the CDR3. CDR1 and CDR2 (germline): MDHEN, SYDVKM. Germline trimming cut 6 bases from V and 3 bases from J; bases unmatched to any gene: 10.

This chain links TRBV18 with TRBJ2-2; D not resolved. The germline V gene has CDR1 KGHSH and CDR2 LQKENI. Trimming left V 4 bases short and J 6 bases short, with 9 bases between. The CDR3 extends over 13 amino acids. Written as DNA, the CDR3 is TGTGCCAGCTCACTCCCCGCGTCCGGGGAGCTGTTTTTT. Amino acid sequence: CASSLPASGELFF.

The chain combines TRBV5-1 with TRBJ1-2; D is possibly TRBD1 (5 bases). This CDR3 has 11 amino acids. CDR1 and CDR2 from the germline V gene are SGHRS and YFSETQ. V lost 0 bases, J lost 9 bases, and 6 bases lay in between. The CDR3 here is CASSLEGSYTF. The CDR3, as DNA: TGCGCCAGCAGCTTGGAGGGGAGCTACACCTTC. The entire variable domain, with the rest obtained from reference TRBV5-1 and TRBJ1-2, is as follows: KAGVTQTPRYLIKTRGQQVTLSCSPISGHRSVSWYQQTPGQGLQFLFEYFSETQRNKGNFPGRFSGRQFSNSRSEMNVSTLELGDSALYLCASSLEGSYTFGSGTRLTVV.

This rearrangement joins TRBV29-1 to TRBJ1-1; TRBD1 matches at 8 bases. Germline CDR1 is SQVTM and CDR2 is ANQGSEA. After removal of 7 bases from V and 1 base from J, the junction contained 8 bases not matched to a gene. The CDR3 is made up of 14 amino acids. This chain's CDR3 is CSAQRQGRNTEAFF. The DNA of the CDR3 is TGCAGCGCACAGAGACAGGGGCGGAACACTGAAGCTTTCTTT.

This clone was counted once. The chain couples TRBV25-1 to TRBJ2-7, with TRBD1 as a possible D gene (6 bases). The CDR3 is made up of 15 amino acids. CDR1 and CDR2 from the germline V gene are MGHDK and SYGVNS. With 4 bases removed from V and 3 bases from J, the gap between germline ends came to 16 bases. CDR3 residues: CASSGQRGWGYEQYF. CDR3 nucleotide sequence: TGTGCCAGCAGTGGACAGAGGGGGTGGGGCTACGAGCAGTACTTC.

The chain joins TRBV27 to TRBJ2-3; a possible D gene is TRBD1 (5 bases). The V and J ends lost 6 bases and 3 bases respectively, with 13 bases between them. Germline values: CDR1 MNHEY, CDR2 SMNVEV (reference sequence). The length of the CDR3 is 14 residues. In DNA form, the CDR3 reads TGTGCCAGCAGCCTAAGGGGTAGTACAGATACGCAGTATTTT. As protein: CASSLRGSTDTQYF.

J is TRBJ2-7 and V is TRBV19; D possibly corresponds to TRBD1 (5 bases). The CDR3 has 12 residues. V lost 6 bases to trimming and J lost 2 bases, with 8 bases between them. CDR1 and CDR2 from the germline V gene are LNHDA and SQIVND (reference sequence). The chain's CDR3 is CASSQDTYEQYF. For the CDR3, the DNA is TGTGCCAGTAGCCAGGACACCTACGAGCAGTACTTC.

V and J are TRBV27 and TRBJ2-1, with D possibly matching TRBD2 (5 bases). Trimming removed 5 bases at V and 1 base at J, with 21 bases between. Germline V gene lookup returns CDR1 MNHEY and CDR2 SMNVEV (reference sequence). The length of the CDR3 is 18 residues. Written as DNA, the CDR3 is TGTGCCAGCAGTCCCTCCTCCTTAGCGTTCAGATCCTACAATGAGCAGTTCTTC. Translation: CASSPSSLAFRSYNEQFF.

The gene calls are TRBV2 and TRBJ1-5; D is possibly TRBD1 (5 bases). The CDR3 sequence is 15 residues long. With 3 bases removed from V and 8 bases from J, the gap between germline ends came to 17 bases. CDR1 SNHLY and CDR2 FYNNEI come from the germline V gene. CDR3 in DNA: TGTGCCAGCAGTGAGTTACAGGCCCCCCGTAAGCCCCAGCATTTT. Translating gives CASSELQAPRKPQHF.

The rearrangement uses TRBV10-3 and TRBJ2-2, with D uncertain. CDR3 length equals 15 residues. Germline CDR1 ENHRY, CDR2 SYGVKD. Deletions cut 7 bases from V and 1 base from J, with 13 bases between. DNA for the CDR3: TGTGCCATCAACACCTTGACTGGGAACACCGGGGAGCTGTTTTTT. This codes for CAINTLTGNTGELFF.